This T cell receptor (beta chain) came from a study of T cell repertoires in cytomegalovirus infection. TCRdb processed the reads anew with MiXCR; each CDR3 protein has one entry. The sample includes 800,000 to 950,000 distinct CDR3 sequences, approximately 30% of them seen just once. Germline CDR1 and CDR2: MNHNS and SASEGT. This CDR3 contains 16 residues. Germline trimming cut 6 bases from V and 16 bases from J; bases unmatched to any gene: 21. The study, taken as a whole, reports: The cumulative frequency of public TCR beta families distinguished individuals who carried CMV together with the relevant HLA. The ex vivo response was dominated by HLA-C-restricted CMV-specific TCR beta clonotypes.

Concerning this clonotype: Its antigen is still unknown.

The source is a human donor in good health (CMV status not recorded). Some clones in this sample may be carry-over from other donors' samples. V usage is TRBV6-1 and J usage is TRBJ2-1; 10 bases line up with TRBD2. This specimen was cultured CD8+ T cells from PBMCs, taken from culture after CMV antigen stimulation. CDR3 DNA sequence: TGTGCCAGCAGCCAGCCGGGGGTAGCGGGGGGCCTTCACCTCTTCTTC. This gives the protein CASSQPGVAGGLHLFF.